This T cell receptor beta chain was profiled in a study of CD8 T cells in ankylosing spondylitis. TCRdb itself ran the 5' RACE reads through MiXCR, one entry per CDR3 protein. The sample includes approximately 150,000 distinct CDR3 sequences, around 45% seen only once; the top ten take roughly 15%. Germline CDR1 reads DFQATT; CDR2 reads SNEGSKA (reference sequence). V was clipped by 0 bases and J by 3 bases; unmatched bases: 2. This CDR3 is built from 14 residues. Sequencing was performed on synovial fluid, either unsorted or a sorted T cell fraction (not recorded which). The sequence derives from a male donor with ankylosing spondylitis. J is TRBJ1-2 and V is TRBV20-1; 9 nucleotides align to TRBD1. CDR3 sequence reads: CSARDGDRDYGYTF. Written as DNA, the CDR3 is TGCAGTGCTAGAGATGGGGACAGGGACTATGGCTACACCTTC.